This TCR beta chain was sequenced in a study of CD8 T cells in ankylosing spondylitis. TCRdb independently ran MiXCR on the 5' RACE reads; one entry per CDR3 protein. This sample has around 120,000 distinct CDR3 sequences, with 9.3% found just once. This clonotype occurred many times. Its antigen remains unidentified. Germline values: CDR1 DFQATT, CDR2 SNEGSKA (reference sequence). This CDR3 region has 14 residues. Study outcomes and limitations: Disease-associated clonotypes exhibited CD8+ identity and were relatively infrequent in peripheral blood. Clones linked to disease were reported to show significant enrichment in matched ankylosing spondylitis synovial fluid.

This sequence joins TRBV20-1 and TRBJ2-1; D is undetermined. Specimen: blood, either unsorted or a sorted T cell fraction (not recorded which). This receptor was identified in a male donor with ankylosing spondylitis or in good health (not recorded which). In DNA, the CDR3 is TGCAGCCTCCCACCAAAGCCTTTTTACAATGAGCAGTTCTTC. This sequence encodes CSLPPKPFYNEQFF.